The 21 T cell receptor beta chains reported below all come from one sample, sequenced in a study of T-cell reconstitution after alpha-beta-depleted transplantation in children. A library of TCRbeta sequences, prepared with unique molecular identifiers, was generated. TCRdb passed the PCR reads through MiXCR, listing each CDR3 protein once. The sample shows about 420,000 distinct CDR3 sequences, around 15% of them seen only once. Sequences were derived from PBMCs, mostly from graft donor cells, sampled 360 days after TCRalphabeta/CD19-depleted stem cell transplant. The receptors derive from a boy under two years old who had a stem cell transplant for Wiskott-Aldrich syndrome, so the T cells may come from the graft donor.

The V call is TRBV5-1, the J call TRBJ2-7; 10 bases fit TRBD1. This CDR3 has 15 residues. V dropped 4 bases and J dropped 1; count of bases not matched to a gene: 5. Per germline, CDR1 SGHRS and CDR2 YFSETQ. The chain's CDR3 is CASSLGQGYSYEQYF. CDR3 coding DNA: TGCGCCAGCAGCCTGGGACAGGGGTATTCCTACGAGCAGTACTTC.

The chain couples TRBV2 to TRBJ2-7; D gene ambiguous. V lost 8 bases and J 1 base, leaving 9 bases between the germline ends. This CDR3 region has 12 residues. Germline V gene lookup returns CDR1 SNHLY and CDR2 FYNNEI. CDR3 loop: CASGKPSYEQYF. CDR3 DNA sequence: TGTGCCAGCGGCAAGCCGTCCTACGAGCAGTACTTC.

This clonotype was counted between two and nine times. The V call is TRBV25-1, the J call TRBJ2-7; TRBD1 is a possible D gene (6 bases). CDR3 length equals 14 residues. Trimming took off 5 bases at V and 0 bases at J, with 11 bases between the two ends. From germline, CDR1 is MGHDK and CDR2 SYGVNS. CDR3: CASSKGHNSYEQYF. The CDR3 coding sequence is TGTGCCAGCAGTAAGGGACACAACTCCTACGAGCAGTACTTC.

This clonotype was observed a handful of times. The genes are TRBV7-9 and TRBJ2-5, with a possible D match to TRBD2 (5 bases). This CDR3 comprises 14 residues. Trimming took 1 base from V and 5 from J, leaving 11 bases between them. Germline values: CDR1 SEHNR, CDR2 FQNEAQ (reference sequence). The CDR3, as DNA: TGTGCCAGCAGCTTAGTAGGAAAGCGGGAGACCCAGTACTTC. Translating it yields CASSLVGKRETQYF.

The gene calls are TRBV21-1 and TRBJ2-7; no DNA check was done on the table's D call, TRBD1. TRBV21-1 corresponds to a pseudogene. This CDR3 has 16 residues. In nucleotides, the CDR3 is TGTGCCAGCAGCCATCCATTGGGGGACAGGGAAGTCGAGCAGTACTTC. It translates to CASSHPLGDREVEQYF.

The sample holds a few counts of this clonotype. The gene calls are TRBV2 and TRBJ2-7; the D gene could be TRBD1 or TRBD2 (5 bases each). CDR1 is SNHLY and CDR2 is FYNNEI in the germline V gene. This CDR3 spans 15 amino acids. V lost 5 bases and J 0 bases, leaving 14 bases between the germline ends. CDR3 DNA sequence: TGTGCCAGCAGTAAAACTGGGACGGTCTCCTACGAGCAGTACTTC. It translates to CASSKTGTVSYEQYF.

The V call is TRBV21-1, the J call TRBJ1-1; the table gives TRBD1 as D, unverified against the DNA. TRBV21-1 corresponds to a pseudogene. The CDR3 has 17 amino acids. CDR3 in amino acids: CASSKVRGVTGRTEAFF. The CDR3 coding sequence is TGTGCCAGCAGCAAAGTCCGGGGGGTGACAGGGCGAACTGAAGCTTTCTTT.

Only a few counts were recorded for this clonotype. The V and J genes are TRBV12-3 or TRBV12-4 and TRBJ2-7; no clear D gene. The CDR3 length is 14 residues. Trimming removed 6 bases from V and 2 bases from J, with 14 bases in between. The CDR3 protein is CASSHSLFAYEQYF. CDR3 in DNA: TGTGCCAGCAGCCACTCCCTATTCGCCTACGAGCAGTACTTC.

The J gene is TRBJ2-7, the V gene TRBV18; 7 bases line up with TRBD1. With V trimmed by 3 bases and J by 2 bases, 10 bases remained unmatched. This CDR3 has 16 amino acids. Germline V gene sequence: CDR1 KGHSH, CDR2 LQKENI. CDR3 loop: CASSPRPTGWAYEQYF. CDR3 nucleotide sequence: TGTGCCAGCTCACCGCGGCCGACAGGGTGGGCCTACGAGCAGTACTTC.

CDR3 region: CASSSFSGVSYEQYF. Written as DNA, the CDR3 is TGTGCCAGCAGTTCCTTTAGCGGAGTCTCCTACGAGCAGTACTTC. The V and J genes are TRBV12-3 or TRBV12-4 and TRBJ2-7; possibly TRBD2 for D (6 bases). The CDR3 runs to 15 residues. V lost 4 bases, J lost 0 bases, and 13 bases lay in between.

The chain is built from TRBV12-3 or TRBV12-4 and TRBJ2-7, with a possible D match to TRBD1 (8 bases). This CDR3 is built from 16 residues. V shed 5 bases and J shed 3 bases, with 20 bases lying between them. As DNA, the CDR3 is TGTGCCAGCAGTCCCCTAGGAACAGGGGGGGGCTACGAGCAGTACTTC. This gives the protein CASSPLGTGGGYEQYF.

This clonotype was counted a few times. A junction boundary mismatches the germline segment, possibly from a read error. The chain employs TRBV10-3 and TRBJ1-5; D is ambiguous. The CDR3 spans 16 residues. Germline CDR1 reads ENHRY; CDR2 reads SYGVKD. In DNA form, the CDR3 reads TGTGCCATCAGTGAGGGATACGGCTCTCGCAATCAGCACCAGCATTTT. Translation: CAISEGYGSRNQHQHF.

The chain uses TRBV5-6 and TRBJ1-1; D is unresolved. V gave up 0 bases and J gave up 3 bases, with 6 bases separating them. The CDR3 is 13 residues long. Germline loops: CDR1 SGHDT, CDR2 YYEEEE. In DNA form, the CDR3 reads TGTGCCAGCAGCTTGGGTCTGCACACTGAAGCTTTCTTT. It specifies CASSLGLHTEAFF.

The chain couples TRBV5-1 to TRBJ2-5; a possible D gene is TRBD2 (6 bases). Germline V gene sequence: CDR1 SGHRS, CDR2 YFSETQ. V was cut by 4 bases and J by 2 bases, with 18 bases left in between. The CDR3 has 16 amino acids. CDR3 sequence (DNA): TGCGCCAGCAGCCCGTCCCCGACTAGGGTTCAAGAGACCCAGTACTTC. Its translation: CASSPSPTRVQETQYF.

The rearrangement uses TRBV20-1 and TRBJ2-7; D gene unclear. With 2 bases removed from V and 5 bases from J, the gap between germline ends came to 10 bases. CDR1 and CDR2 from the germline V gene are DFQATT and SNEGSKA (reference sequence). The CDR3 length is 12 residues. CDR3 DNA sequence: TGCAGTGCTAGATGGAGCGTGCACGAGCAGTACTTC. It is translated as CSARWSVHEQYF.

This clonotype has ten or more counts. The chain uses TRBV20-1 and TRBJ2-1; 7 bases are a match to TRBD2. The J segment lost 4 bases and the V segment lost 6 bases, leaving 6 bases of the junction unmatched. Germline V gives CDR1 DFQATT, CDR2 SNEGSKA (reference sequence). The CDR3 contains 13 residues. Here the CDR3 DNA reads TGCAGTGCCCTCAGCGGGAAATACAATGAGCAGTTCTTC. Translation gives CSALSGKYNEQFF.

At least ten counts were recorded for this clonotype. The chain couples TRBV7-9 to TRBJ2-4; D is unresolved. Trimming took 0 bases from V and 0 from J, leaving 3 bases between them. Germline V gene lookup returns CDR1 SEHNR and CDR2 FQNEAQ (reference sequence). The CDR3 is made up of 14 amino acids. The CDR3 protein is CASSLAGAKNIQYF. The CDR3 DNA sequence: TGTGCCAGCAGCTTAGCGGGAGCCAAAAACATTCAGTACTTC. Complete variable domain (other parts from reference TRBV7-9 and TRBJ2-4): DTGVSQNPRHKITKRGQNVTFRCDPISEHNRLYWYRQTLGQGPEFLTYFQNEAQLEKSRLLSDRFSAERPKGSFSTLEIQRTEQGDSAMYLCASSLAGAKNIQYFGAGTRLSVL.

In its sample, this clonotype was seen a few times. The chain carries TRBV7-6 and TRBJ2-1, with 10 bases that match TRBD2. There are 15 residues in the CDR3. The germline CDR1 and CDR2 sequences are SGHVS and FNYEAQ. V shed 5 bases, J shed 6 bases, and the junction held 7 bases outside the gene matches. The CDR3 loop reads CASSLFSGGTNEQFF. The CDR3 coding sequence is TGTGCCAGCAGCCTCTTTAGCGGGGGGACCAATGAGCAGTTCTTC.

The rearrangement links TRBV28 to TRBJ2-3, with 15 bases identical to TRBD2. There are 16 residues in the CDR3. Losses at the gene ends were 4 bases for V and 5 bases for J; bases not matched to a gene: 4. Per germline, CDR1 MDHEN and CDR2 SYDVKM. CDR3 nucleotide sequence: TGTGCCAGCAGTTCCGGACTAGCGGGGGGGCGAGATACGCAGTATTTT. Amino acids: CASSSGLAGGRDTQYF.

V gene TRBV4-1 combines with J gene TRBJ2-1; TRBD1 agrees at 8 bases. The germline V gene encodes CDR1 MGHRA and CDR2 YSYEKL. This CDR3 is 16 amino acids long. V lost 4 bases, J lost 6 bases, and 11 bases stayed unmatched. The CDR3 spells CASSRQPGQAVNEQFF. For the CDR3, the DNA is TGCGCCAGCAGCCGACAACCGGGACAGGCGGTCAATGAGCAGTTCTTC.

CDR3 in amino acids: CASRTLAFADTQYF. The DNA of the CDR3 is TGTGCCAGCAGAACGCTAGCTTTCGCAGATACGCAGTATTTT. The rearrangement uses TRBV27 and TRBJ2-3, with TRBD2 as a possible D gene (5 bases). V was clipped by 6 bases and J by 4 bases, with 14 bases between them. This CDR3 is 14 amino acids long. CDR1 is MNHEY, CDR2 SMNVEV, per germline (reference sequence).